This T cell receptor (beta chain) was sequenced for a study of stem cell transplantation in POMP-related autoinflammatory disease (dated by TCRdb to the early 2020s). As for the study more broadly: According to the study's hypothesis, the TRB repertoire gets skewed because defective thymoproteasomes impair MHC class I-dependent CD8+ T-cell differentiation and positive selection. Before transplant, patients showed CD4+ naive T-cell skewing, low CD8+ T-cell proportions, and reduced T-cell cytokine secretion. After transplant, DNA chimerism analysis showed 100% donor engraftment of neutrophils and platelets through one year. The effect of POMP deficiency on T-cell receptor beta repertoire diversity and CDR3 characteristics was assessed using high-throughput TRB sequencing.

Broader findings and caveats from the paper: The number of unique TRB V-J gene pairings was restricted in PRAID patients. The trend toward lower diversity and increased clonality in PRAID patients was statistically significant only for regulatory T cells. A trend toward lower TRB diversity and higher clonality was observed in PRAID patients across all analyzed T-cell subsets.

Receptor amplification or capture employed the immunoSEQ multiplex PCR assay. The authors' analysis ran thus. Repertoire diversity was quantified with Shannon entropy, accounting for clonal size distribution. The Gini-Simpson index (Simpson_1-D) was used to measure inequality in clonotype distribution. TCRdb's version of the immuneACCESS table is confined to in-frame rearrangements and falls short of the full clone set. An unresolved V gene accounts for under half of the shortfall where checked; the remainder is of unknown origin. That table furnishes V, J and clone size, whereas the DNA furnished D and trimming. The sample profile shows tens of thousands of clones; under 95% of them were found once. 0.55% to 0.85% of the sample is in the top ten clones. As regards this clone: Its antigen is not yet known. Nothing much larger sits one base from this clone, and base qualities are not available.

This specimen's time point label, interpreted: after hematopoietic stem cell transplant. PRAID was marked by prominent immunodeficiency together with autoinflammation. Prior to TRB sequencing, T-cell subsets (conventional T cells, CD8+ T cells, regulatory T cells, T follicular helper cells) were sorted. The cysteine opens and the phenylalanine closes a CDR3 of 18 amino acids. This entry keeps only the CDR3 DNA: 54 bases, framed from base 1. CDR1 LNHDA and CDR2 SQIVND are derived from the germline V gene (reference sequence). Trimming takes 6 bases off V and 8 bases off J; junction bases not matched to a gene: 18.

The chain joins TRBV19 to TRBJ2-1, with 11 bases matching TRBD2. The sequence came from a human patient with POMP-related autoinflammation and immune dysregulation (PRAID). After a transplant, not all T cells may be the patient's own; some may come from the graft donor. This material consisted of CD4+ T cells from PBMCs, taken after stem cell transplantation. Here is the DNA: TGTGCCAGTAGCCCCGGGACTAGCGGTAGGGAAGGGGTCGATGAGCAGTTCTTC. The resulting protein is CASSPGTSGREGVDEQFF.